This TCR beta chain was recorded in a study of blood T cell repertoires in COVID-19. Whole-study context: Acute-phase and convalescent COVID-19 samples originated in the United States, Italy and Spain. In each case, the material was cDNA or gDNA derived from T cells, B-cell-depleted T cells, or PBMCs.

Trimming cost V 1 base and J 5 bases, with 21 bases left between them. The CDR3 has 18 amino acids. The germline V gene encodes CDR1 LGHNA and CDR2 YSLEER. In the authors' workflow: It was from reference gene primer amplification that nucleated cell counts were estimated. The protocol was immunoSEQ multiplex PCR, while the TCRdb copy is restricted to in-frame clones and leaves out a portion. That table is the source of V, J and clone size, and D and trimming were worked out from the DNA. Of 45,000 to 55,000 clones in the sample, roughly 83% were seen once. The genes are TRBV4-3 and TRBJ2-1; a possible D gene is TRBD1 (6 bases). The origin of this receptor is a human donor in a cohort sampled during active COVID-19. Material for sequencing was peripheral blood. This chain's CDR3 is CASSQALGLQGLNNEQFF. CDR3 bases: TGCGCCAGCAGCCAAGCTTTAGGATTACAGGGTCTGAACAATGAGCAGTTCTTC.